Presented here are 15 T cell receptor beta chains from one specimen sequenced in a study of CD8 T cells in ankylosing spondylitis. Study findings and constraints: A TCR beta motif made of eight highly homologous variants seemed typical of ankylosing spondylitis blood.

MiXCR, applied by TCRdb to the 5' RACE reads, yields one record per CDR3 protein. The profile covers 700,000 to 1,000,000 distinct CDR3 sequences, with roughly 10% appearing a single time and approximately 0.46% taken by the ten largest. These receptors lack a known antigen. Sequencing was done on a sample of blood, either unsorted or a sorted T cell fraction (not recorded which). The receptors originated from a male donor with ankylosing spondylitis.

V and J are TRBV5-6 and TRBJ2-1; either TRBD1 or TRBD2 may supply D (5 bases each). CDR1 is SGHDT and CDR2 is YYEEEE in the germline V gene. The V and J ends lost 5 bases and 13 bases respectively, with 16 bases between them. The CDR3 covers 12 residues. The CDR3 sequence: CASSSRGPGQFF. As DNA, the CDR3 is TGTGCCAGCAGTTCTAGGGGCCCGGGACAGTTCTTC.

This clonotype was seen a handful of times. The chain employs TRBV9 and TRBJ2-2, with a weak D call TRBD2 (6 bases). CDR1 is SGDLS, CDR2 YYNGEE, per germline. The CDR3 runs to 17 residues. V was shortened by 1 base and J by 0 bases, with 13 bases between the two germline ends. CDR3 nucleotides: TGTGCCAGCAGCGTACTAGGAGCGGGCACGAACACCGGGGAGCTGTTTTTT. This sequence encodes CASSVLGAGTNTGELFF.

Only a few counts were recorded for this clonotype. In DNA, the CDR3 is TGTGCCACCAGCAGAGATCGCACGGTGATGTATGGCTACACCTTC. Protein: CATSRDRTVMYGYTF. The chain joins TRBV15 to TRBJ1-2; no definite D call. Trimming removed 0 bases from V and 5 bases from J, with 13 bases in between. Germline CDR1 and CDR2: LNHNV and YYDKDF (reference sequence). The CDR3 runs 15 residues.

This clonotype was observed at least ten times. The rearrangement joins TRBV20-1 to TRBJ1-2; 7 positions match TRBD1. The germline CDR1 and CDR2 sequences are DFQATT and SNEGSKA (reference sequence). The trim removed 0 bases at V and 2 bases at J, leaving 0 bases unmatched. The CDR3 extends over 13 amino acids. The CDR3 is CSAREDRNYGYTF. CDR3 bases: TGCAGTGCTAGAGAGGACAGGAACTATGGCTACACCTTC.

The rearrangement uses TRBV7-6 and TRBJ2-7; possible D gene TRBD2, 5 bases. The V end was cut by 5 bases, the J end by 7 bases, with 15 bases between. The CDR3 contains 13 residues. Germline V lookup: CDR1 SGHVS, CDR2 FNYEAQ. CDR3 amino acids: CASSHGYGGEQYF. The CDR3 nucleotides read TGTGCCAGCAGCCATGGGTATGGCGGGGAGCAGTACTTC.

V usage is TRBV5-4 and J usage is TRBJ2-5, with a weak D call TRBD1 (6 bases). CDR1 is SGHNT and CDR2 is YYREEE in the germline V gene (reference sequence). The CDR3 contains 14 residues. Trimming left V 4 bases short and J 1 base short, with 11 bases between. CDR3 residues: CASSPGTLQETQYF. The CDR3 DNA follows: TGTGCCAGCAGCCCCGGGACACTCCAAGAGACCCAGTACTTC.

This clonotype was seen a single time. A read error may account for a junction end that differs from germline. V is TRBV11-2 and J is TRBJ2-7; TRBD1 agrees at 10 bases. The CDR3 is 12 amino acids. The germline V gene encodes CDR1 SGHAT and CDR2 FQNNGV. The CDR3 sequence: CASSPGQGTDHF. The CDR3 DNA reads as TGTGCCAGCAGCCCGGGACAGGGGACAGATCACTTC.

The V and J genes are TRBV4-2 and TRBJ2-1, with 8 bases aligning to TRBD2. Germline V lookup: CDR1 LGHNA, CDR2 YNFKEQ. This CDR3 is 15 amino acids long. The ends lost 1 base at V and 2 bases at J; junction bases unmatched: 1. This chain's CDR3 is CASSQVSGAYNEQFF. CDR3 nucleotides: TGTGCCAGCAGCCAAGTTAGCGGGGCCTACAATGAGCAGTTCTTC.

This clonotype was detected only a few times. V usage is TRBV20-1 and J usage is TRBJ2-3; 13 bases match TRBD2. The CDR3 contains 15 residues. V was clipped by 4 bases and J by 1 base; unmatched bases: 2. Germline CDR1 DFQATT, CDR2 SNEGSKA (reference sequence). CDR3 DNA: TGCAGTGCTAACGGACTAGCGGGGGGCACAGATACGCAGTATTTT. This codes for CSANGLAGGTDTQYF.

This clonotype was observed a few times. This chain joins TRBV7-2 and TRBJ2-3, with 7 bases identical to TRBD2. The germline CDR1 and CDR2 sequences are SGHTA and FQGNSA. V was clipped by 3 bases and J by 6 bases; unmatched bases: 9. This CDR3 has 15 amino acids. CDR3 sequence (DNA): TGTGCCAGCAGCTTTCGGGGCGGGAGCTACGATACGCAGTATTTT. It translates to CASSFRGGSYDTQYF.

The chain couples TRBV5-1 to TRBJ2-1, with 8 positions matching TRBD1. After removal of 5 bases from V and 8 bases from J, the junction contained 24 bases not matched to a gene. There are 19 residues in the CDR3. Per the germline V gene, CDR1 is SGHRS and CDR2 is YFSETQ. The CDR3 DNA is TGCGCCAGCAGACGGCTCCCAGTCGGACAGGGTAGCGCCGGCTATGAGCAGTTCTTC. It is translated as CASRRLPVGQGSAGYEQFF.

This clonotype was found a few times. The chain links TRBV27 to TRBJ1-5; a weak D match, TRBD1 (6 bases). Trimming shortened V by 6 bases and J by 0 bases, and 15 bases separated the two germline ends. Germline V gene lookup returns CDR1 MNHEY and CDR2 SMNVEV (reference sequence). This CDR3 spans 16 amino acids. The CDR3 sequence: CASSGRGRGSNQPQHF. CDR3 sequence (DNA): TGTGCCAGCAGCGGCCGGGGCAGGGGTAGCAATCAGCCCCAGCATTTT.

This clonotype was seen more than once but under ten times. The V and J genes are TRBV5-1 and TRBJ2-7, with D perhaps TRBD2 (6 bases). The CDR3 is made up of 15 amino acids. CDR1 SGHRS and CDR2 YFSETQ come from the germline V gene. The V end was cut by 1 base, the J end by 3 bases, with 14 bases between. The CDR3 region has the DNA TGCGCCAGCAGCTTGAACCCGGACTACCACTACGAGCAGTACTTC. Translated, it gives CASSLNPDYHYEQYF.

This clonotype occurred many times. The V call is TRBV5-1, the J call TRBJ1-2; TRBD1 matches at 8 bases. V gave up 4 bases and J gave up 7 bases; unmatched junction bases: 6. This CDR3 spans 13 amino acids. Germline V gene data show CDR1 as SGHRS and CDR2 as YFSETQ. Here the CDR3 reads CASSAGRGPGYTF. The DNA of the CDR3 is TGCGCCAGCAGCGCGGGCAGGGGGCCTGGCTACACCTTC.

This clonotype came up a few times. The chain is built from TRBV9 and TRBJ2-5; no clear D. Germline V gene data show CDR1 as SGDLS and CDR2 as YYNGEE. This CDR3 comprises 14 residues. Trimming stripped 0 bases from V and 1 base from J, with 7 bases between. CDR3 sequence (DNA): TGTGCCAGCAGCGTAGCAACAGTCCAAGAGACCCAGTACTTC. Translating it yields CASSVATVQETQYF.